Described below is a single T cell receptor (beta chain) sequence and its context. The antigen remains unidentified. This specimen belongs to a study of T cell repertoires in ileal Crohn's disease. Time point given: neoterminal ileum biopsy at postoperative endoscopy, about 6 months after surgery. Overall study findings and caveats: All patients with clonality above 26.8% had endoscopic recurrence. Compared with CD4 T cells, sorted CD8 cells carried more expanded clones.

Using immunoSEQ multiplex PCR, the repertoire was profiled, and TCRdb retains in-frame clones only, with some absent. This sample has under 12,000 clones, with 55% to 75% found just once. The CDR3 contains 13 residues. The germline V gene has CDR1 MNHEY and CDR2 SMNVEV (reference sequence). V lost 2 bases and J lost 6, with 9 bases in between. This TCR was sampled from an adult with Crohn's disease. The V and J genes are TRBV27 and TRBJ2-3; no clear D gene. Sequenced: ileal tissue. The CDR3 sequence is CASSLVPGDTQYF. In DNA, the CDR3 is TGTGCCAGCAGTTTAGTCCCCGGGGATACGCAGTATTTT.